Included here is one TCR beta chain sequence, with context. Antigen specificity is unknown. The length of the CDR3 is 12 residues. CDR1 is MNHEY, CDR2 SVGAGI, per germline. The source of the sample is a study of OX40 agonist ivuxolimab in advanced cancers. Study-level information: Participants, about 83% male, averaged around 60 years of age, ranging from about 23 to 80. Previous treatment with anti-PD-1, anti-PD-L1 or anti-CTLA-4 therapy was allowed; 40% had received some. Findings of the study overall: There were, on average, more expanded clones in CD8+ T cells than in CD4+.

TCRdb's table, derived via immunoSEQ multiplex PCR, lists solely in-frame clones and lacks some. The sample has 65,000 to 85,000 clones, approximately 80% seen once. The sequences come from CD4+ or CD8+ T cells sorted from blood, collected in a trial of the OX40 agonist ivuxolimab. The chain has TRBV6-5 and TRBJ2-6, with D tentatively TRBD1 or TRBD2 (5 bases each). The source is an adult with an advanced solid tumor such as melanoma, head and neck, liver or kidney cancer. CDR3 amino acids: CASGPGANVLTF. CDR3 sequence (DNA): TGTGCTTCGGGGCCTGGGGCCAACGTCCTGACTTTC.